This TCR beta chain is drawn from a study of blood T cell repertoires in COVID-19. The protocol was immunoSEQ multiplex PCR, while the TCRdb copy is restricted to in-frame clones and leaves out a portion. The table lists nearly 90,000 clones, 70% to 90% of them singletons. This sequence originates from a man aged 55 to 69 with acute or convalescent COVID-19. Sequencing input: peripheral blood.

This chain's CDR3 is CASSVGGQGFSNSPLHF. CDR3 coding DNA: TGTGCCAGCAGCGTAGGGGGACAGGGATTCAGTAATTCACCCCTCCACTTT. This chain connects TRBV9 to TRBJ1-6; 9 bases fit TRBD1. Trimming cost V 0 bases and J 6 bases; bases outside gene matches: 7. The CDR3 consists of 17 residues. The V gene's germline CDR1 is SGDLS and CDR2 YYNGEE. The variable domain in full, with the rest retrieved from reference TRBV9 and TRBJ1-6, is DSGVTQTPKHLITATGQRVTLRCSPRSGDLSVYWYQQSLDQGLQFLIQYYNGEERAKGNILERFSAQQFPDLHSELNLSSLELGDSALYFCASSVGGQGFSNSPLHFGNGTRLTVT.